This T cell receptor (beta chain) derives from a study of blood T cells in healthy people across ages. General observations from the study: Calculation of diversity from one million T cells yielded estimates considered to be underestimates.

It was with a sample-barcoded 5' primer and a J-beta primer mix that a second PCR of roughly 6 to 12 cycles was run. The template-switch adaptor, which had 12 random nucleotides, put a tag on each cDNA molecule. TCRdb processed the 5' RACE reads anew with MiXCR; each CDR3 protein has one entry. The table lists roughly 560,000 distinct CDR3 sequences, 24% of them singletons, with roughly 9% in the top ten. To note about this clonotype: Its antigen remains unknown.

These data were also filed under a second study, of T cells of mothers and their children. That investigation notes: Sample barcodes and 2-4 random nucleotides came from the second PCR's M1S primer.

The specimen sequenced was blood. The TCR comes from a boy aged 10-17 years in good health.

CDR3 coding DNA: TGTGCCAGCAGCGTAGCGGGGCAGGGAGCCAAAAACATTCAGTACTTC. Protein: CASSVAGQGAKNIQYF. The V and J genes are TRBV9 and TRBJ2-4; TRBD1 or TRBD2 may be the D gene (5 bases each). The CDR3 runs 16 residues. V was cut by 0 bases and J by 0 bases, with 10 bases left in between. CDR1 and CDR2 from the germline V gene are SGDLS and YYNGEE.